The T cell receptor beta chain under discussion was sequenced for a study of shared clonotypes between healthy human individuals. About the study: CD4 naive and CD4 memory each took three plates per donor, while CD8 naive took two and CD8 memory one.

General study points: Represented genetic and exposure-history diversity was restricted by having few donors. Naive subsets usually exceeded memory subsets in estimated richness.

This CDR3 comprises 14 residues. The germline V gene encodes CDR1 GTSNPN and CDR2 SVGIG (reference sequence). V dropped 4 bases and J dropped 4 bases, with 13 bases sitting between them. Here immunoSEQ multiplex PCR was the method, and the copy in TCRdb shows in-frame clones only, minus some. The data show millions of clones, 85% to 95% seen once. CD4+ cell separation produced CD45RA+ naive and CD45RA-negative memory subsets. On this clone itself: The antigen is undetermined.

This receptor was identified in a man aged 18 to 35 in good health. Sequencing was carried out using naive CD4+ T cells sorted from blood. Subset described: CD45RA+ positively selected. This chain links TRBV30 with TRBJ2-2; D remains ambiguous. The DNA of the CDR3 is TGTGCCTGGATGCGTGACACTCTCACCGGGGAGCTGTTTTTT. It is translated as CAWMRDTLTGELFF.